This T cell receptor (beta chain) was identified during a study of beta chain features in type 1 diabetes. Germline loops: CDR1 MGHRA, CDR2 YSYEKL. Losses at the gene ends were 0 bases for V and 4 bases for J; bases not matched to a gene: 7. This CDR3 is built from 17 residues. As every portion of the isolated RNA was reverse transcribed, the sequencing read expressed TCRB transcripts. Profiled with immunoSEQ multiplex PCR; TCRdb holds only in-frame clones, not every one. The sample consists of 200,000 to 250,000 clones, around a quarter of them appearing once. J is TRBJ2-1 and V is TRBV4-1; 9 nucleotides align to TRBD2. The sequencing input was central memory CD4+ T cells from blood. The TCR sequence derives from a man aged 25 to 45 in good health. The CDR3 is CASSQDYRTSEYNEQFF. The CDR3 DNA follows: TGCGCCAGCAGCCAAGATTATAGGACTAGCGAGTACAATGAGCAGTTCTTC.